The T cell receptor beta chain under discussion was sequenced for a study of cytomegalovirus exposure and HLA in healthy donors. Details on this clone: The antigen is undetermined.

General study findings and limits: Confirmation was obtained in vitro that a few CMV-associated chains are specific for CMV antigens. Later, an analysis found that common viral pathogens appeared to be linked with several of the most significant clusters.

V gave up 3 bases and J gave up 5 bases, with 13 bases separating them. Germline CDR1 reads SNHLY; CDR2 reads FYNNEI. The length of the CDR3 is 14 residues. With 60 Vbeta and 13 Jbeta primers, the PCR was carried out. Some clones are missing from TCRdb's copy, which holds only in-frame ones; the method was immunoSEQ multiplex PCR. The sample carries more than 80,000 clones, over 55% recorded once. Likely unrecorded immune exposures existed in these nominally healthy donors. The material sequenced was PBMCs. The source of this sequence is a female donor in good health and CMV-seronegative. The V gene is TRBV2, the J gene TRBJ1-1; possible D gene TRBD1, 6 bases. The CDR3 is CASSDRGGWTEAFF. The CDR3 DNA reads TGTGCCAGCAGTGACAGGGGTGGATGGACTGAAGCTTTCTTT.